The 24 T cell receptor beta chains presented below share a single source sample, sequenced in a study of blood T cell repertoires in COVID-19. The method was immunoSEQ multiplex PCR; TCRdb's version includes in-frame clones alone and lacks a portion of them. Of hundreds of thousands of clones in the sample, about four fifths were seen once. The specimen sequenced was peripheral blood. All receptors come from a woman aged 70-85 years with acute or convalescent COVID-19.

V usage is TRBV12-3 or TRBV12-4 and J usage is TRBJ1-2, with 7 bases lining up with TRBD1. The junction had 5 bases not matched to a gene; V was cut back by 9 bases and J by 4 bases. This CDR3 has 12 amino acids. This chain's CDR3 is CASRQGAYGYTF. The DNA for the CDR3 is TGTGCCAGTAGACAGGGAGCCTATGGCTACACCTTC.

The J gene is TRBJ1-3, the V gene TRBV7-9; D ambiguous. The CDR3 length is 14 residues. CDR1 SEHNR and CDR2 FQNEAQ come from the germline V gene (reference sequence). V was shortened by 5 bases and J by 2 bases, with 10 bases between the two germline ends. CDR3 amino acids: CASSLSSAGNTIYF. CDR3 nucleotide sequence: TGTGCCAGCAGCCTAAGTAGTGCTGGAAACACCATATATTTT.

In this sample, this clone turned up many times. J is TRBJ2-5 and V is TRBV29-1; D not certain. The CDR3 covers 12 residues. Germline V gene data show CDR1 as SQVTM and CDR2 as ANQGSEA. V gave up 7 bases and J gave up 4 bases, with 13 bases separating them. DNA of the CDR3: TGCAGCGCTGCGGCCTCCGCAGAGACCCAGTACTTC. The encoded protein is CSAAASAETQYF.

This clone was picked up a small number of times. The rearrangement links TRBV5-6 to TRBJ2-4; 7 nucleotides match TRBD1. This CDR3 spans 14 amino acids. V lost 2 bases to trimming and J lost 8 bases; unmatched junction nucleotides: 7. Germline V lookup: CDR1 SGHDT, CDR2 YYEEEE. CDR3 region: CASSFQQGPDIQYF. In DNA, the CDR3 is TGTGCCAGCAGCTTTCAACAGGGGCCTGACATTCAGTACTTC. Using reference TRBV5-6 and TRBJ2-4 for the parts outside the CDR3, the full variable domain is DAGVTQSPTHLIKTRGQQVTLRCSPKSGHDTVSWYQQALGQGPQFIFQYYEEEERQRGNFPDRFSGHQFPNYSSELNVNALLLGDSALYLCASSFQQGPDIQYFGAGTRLSVL.

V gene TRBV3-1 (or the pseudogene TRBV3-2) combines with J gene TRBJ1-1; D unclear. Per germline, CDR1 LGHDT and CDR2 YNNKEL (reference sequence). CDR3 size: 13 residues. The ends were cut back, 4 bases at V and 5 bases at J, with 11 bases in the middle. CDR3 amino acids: CASSPGGRTEAFF. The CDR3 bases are TGTGCCAGCAGCCCTGGAGGCAGGACTGAAGCTTTCTTT.

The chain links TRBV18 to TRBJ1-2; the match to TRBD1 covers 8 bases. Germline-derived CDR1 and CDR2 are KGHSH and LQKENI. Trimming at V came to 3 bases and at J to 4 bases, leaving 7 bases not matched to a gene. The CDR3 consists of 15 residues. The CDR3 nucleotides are TGTGCCAGCTCACCGGCTTCCGGGACAGGCTATGGCTACACCTTC. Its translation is CASSPASGTGYGYTF.

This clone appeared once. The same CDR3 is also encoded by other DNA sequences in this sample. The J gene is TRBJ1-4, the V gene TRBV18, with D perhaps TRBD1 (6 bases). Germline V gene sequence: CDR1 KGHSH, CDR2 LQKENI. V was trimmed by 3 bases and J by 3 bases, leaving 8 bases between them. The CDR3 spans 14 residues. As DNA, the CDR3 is TGTGCCAGCTCACCTGGACAGTCTAATGAAAAACTGTTTTTT. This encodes CASSPGQSNEKLFF. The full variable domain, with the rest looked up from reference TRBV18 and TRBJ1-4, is NAGVMQNPRHLVRRRGQEARLRCSPMKGHSHVYWYRQLPEEGLKFMVYLQKENIIDESGMPKERFSAEFPKEGPSILRIQQVVRGDSAAYFCASSPGQSNEKLFFGSGTQLSVL.

The chain's CDR3 is CASSYSRRGGVYGYTF. CDR3 coding DNA: TGTGCCAGCAGTTACTCGAGGAGAGGGGGCGTTTATGGCTACACCTTC. This chain links TRBV6-5 with TRBJ1-2; 7 bases fit TRBD1. Trimming at V came to 0 bases and at J to 5 bases, leaving 9 bases not matched to a gene. The CDR3 runs to 16 residues. From germline, CDR1 is MNHEY and CDR2 SVGAGI.

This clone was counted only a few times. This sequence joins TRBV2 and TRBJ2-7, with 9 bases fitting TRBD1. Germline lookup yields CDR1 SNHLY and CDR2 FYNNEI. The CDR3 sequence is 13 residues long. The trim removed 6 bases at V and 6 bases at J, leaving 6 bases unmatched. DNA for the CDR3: TGTGCCAGCAGGGGACAGGGAGGGGGCGAGCAGTACTTC. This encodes CASRGQGGGEQYF.

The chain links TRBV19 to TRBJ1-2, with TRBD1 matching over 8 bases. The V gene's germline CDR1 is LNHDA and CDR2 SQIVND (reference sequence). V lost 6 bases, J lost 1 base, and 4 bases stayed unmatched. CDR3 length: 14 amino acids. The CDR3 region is CASSGTGVNYGYTF. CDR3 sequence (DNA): TGTGCCAGTAGCGGGACAGGAGTTAACTATGGCTACACCTTC.

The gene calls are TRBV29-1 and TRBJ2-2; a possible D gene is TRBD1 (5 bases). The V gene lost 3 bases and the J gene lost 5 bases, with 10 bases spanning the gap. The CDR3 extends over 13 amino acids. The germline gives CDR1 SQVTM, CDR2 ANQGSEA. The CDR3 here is CSVDKGLTGELFF. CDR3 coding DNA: TGCAGCGTTGATAAGGGGTTGACCGGGGAGCTGTTTTTT.

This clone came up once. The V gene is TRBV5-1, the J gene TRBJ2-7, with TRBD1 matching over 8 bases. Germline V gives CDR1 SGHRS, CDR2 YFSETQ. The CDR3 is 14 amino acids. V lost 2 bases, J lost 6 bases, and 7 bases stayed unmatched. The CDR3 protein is CASSFQGALAEQYF. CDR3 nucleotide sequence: TGCGCCAGCAGCTTCCAGGGGGCCCTTGCCGAGCAGTACTTC.

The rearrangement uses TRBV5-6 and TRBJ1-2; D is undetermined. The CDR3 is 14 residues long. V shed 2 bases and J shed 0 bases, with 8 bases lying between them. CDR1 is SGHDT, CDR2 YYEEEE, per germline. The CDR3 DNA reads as TGTGCCAGCAGCTTCGGCGGAACTAACTATGGCTACACCTTC. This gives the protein CASSFGGTNYGYTF.

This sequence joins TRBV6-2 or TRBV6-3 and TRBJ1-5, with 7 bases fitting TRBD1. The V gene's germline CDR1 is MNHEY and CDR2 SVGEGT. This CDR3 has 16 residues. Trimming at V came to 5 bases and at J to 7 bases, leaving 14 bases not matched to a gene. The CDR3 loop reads CASSHPTGPLKQPQHF. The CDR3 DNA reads TGTGCCAGCAGTCACCCGACAGGGCCCCTTAAGCAGCCCCAGCATTTT.

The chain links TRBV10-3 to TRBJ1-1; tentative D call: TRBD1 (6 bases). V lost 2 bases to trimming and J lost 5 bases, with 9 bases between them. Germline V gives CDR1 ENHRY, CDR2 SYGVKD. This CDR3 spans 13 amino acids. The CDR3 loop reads CAISERGGTEAFF. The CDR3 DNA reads TGTGCCATCAGTGAGAGGGGGGGGACTGAAGCTTTCTTT.

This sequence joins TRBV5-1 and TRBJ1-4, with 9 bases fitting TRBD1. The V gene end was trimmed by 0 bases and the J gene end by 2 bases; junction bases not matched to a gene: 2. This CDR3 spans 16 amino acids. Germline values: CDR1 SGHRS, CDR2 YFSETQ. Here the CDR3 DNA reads TGCGCCAGCAGCTTGGCTGGGACAGGGACTAATGAAAAACTGTTTTTT. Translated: CASSLAGTGTNEKLFF.

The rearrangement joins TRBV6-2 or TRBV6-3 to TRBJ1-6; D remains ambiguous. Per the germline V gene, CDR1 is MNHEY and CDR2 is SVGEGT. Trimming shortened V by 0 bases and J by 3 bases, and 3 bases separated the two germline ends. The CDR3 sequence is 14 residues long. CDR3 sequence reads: CASSYSSYNSPLHF. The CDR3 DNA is TGTGCCAGCAGTTACTCCAGCTATAATTCACCCCTCCACTTT.

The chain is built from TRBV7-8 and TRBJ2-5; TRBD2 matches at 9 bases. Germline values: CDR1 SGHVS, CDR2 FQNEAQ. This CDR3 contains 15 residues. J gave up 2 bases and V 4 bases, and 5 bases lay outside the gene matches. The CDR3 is CASSWDLAGQETQYF. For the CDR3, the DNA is TGTGCCAGCAGCTGGGACCTAGCGGGGCAAGAGACCCAGTACTTC.

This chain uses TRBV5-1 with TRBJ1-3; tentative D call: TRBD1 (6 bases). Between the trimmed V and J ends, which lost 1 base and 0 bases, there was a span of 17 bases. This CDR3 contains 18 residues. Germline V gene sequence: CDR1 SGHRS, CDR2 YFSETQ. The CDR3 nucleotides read TGCGCCAGCAGCTTGAGAGGTTCAGGGGATTTCTCTGGAAACACCATATATTTT. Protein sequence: CASSLRGSGDFSGNTIYF.

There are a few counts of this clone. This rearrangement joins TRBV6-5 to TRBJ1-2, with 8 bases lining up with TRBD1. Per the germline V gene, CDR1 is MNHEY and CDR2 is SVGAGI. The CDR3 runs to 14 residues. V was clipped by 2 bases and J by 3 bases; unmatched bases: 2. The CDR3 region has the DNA TGTGCCAGCAGTTACCGGGGACAGGACTATGGCTACACCTTC. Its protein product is CASSYRGQDYGYTF.

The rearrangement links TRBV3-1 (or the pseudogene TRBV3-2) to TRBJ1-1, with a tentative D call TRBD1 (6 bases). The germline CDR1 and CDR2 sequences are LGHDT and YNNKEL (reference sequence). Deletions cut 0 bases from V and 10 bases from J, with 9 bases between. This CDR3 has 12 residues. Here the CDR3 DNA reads TGTGCCAGCAGCCAAGATCCAGGGGTAGCTTTCTTT. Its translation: CASSQDPGVAFF.

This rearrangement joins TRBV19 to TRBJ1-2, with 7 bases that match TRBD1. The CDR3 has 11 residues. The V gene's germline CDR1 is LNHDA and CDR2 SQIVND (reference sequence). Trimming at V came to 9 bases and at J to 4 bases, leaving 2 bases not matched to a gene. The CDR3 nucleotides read TGTGCCAGCCGACAGGGCTATGGCTACACCTTC. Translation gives CASRQGYGYTF. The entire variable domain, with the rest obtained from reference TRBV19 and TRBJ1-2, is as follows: DGGITQSPKYLFRKEGQNVTLSCEQNLNHDAMYWYRQDPGQGLRLIYYSQIVNDFQKGDIAEGYSVSREKKESFPLTVTSAQKNPTAFYLCASRQGYGYTFGSGTRLTVV.

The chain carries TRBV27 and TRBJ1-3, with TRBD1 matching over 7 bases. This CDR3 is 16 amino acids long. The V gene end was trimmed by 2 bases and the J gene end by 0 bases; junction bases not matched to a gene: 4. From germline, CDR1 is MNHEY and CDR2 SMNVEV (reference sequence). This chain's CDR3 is CASSLHPGGSGNTIYF. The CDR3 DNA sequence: TGTGCCAGCAGTTTACATCCAGGGGGCTCTGGAAACACCATATATTTT.

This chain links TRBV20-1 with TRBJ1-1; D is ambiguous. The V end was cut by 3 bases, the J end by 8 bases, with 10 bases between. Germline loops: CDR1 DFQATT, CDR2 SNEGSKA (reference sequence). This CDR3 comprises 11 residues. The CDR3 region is CSARNQAEAFF. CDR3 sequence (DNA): TGCAGTGCTAGGAACCAGGCAGAAGCTTTCTTT.